A selection of T cell receptor beta chains follows, all from one sample in a study of shared clonotypes between healthy human individuals. TCRdb's copy holds only in-frame clones and misses some; the assay was immunoSEQ multiplex PCR. The table shows hundreds of thousands of clones, with about 96% occurring only once. The sample taken for sequencing was naive CD8+ T cells sorted from blood. The source of these receptors is a young woman in good health. Both conserved end residues are part of each CDR3. The order of the fields is J gene, CDR3 length, V gene, D gene, clone size, CDR3 DNA, CDR3 protein. A D gene is named only where the DNA matches it firmly. Size is stated for part of the rows, as once, few or many counts, or as a class when the clone is expanded.

>TRBJ2-3|17|TRBV7-9|TRBD2|once
TGTGCCAGCAGCTTCCCCAGCGGGGGACTAGCCGAAGATACGCAGTATTTT
CASSFPSGGLAEDTQYF
>TRBJ2-1|12|TRBV29-1|.|.
TGCAGCGTTGGTGGGACTTATTATGAGCAGTTCTTC
CSVGGTYYEQFF
>TRBJ1-2|14|TRBV28|.|once
TGTGCCAGCAGTTTAGTGGGGGGCGACTATGGCTACACCTTC
CASSLVGGDYGYTF
>TRBJ2-2|12|TRBV5-1|.|few
TGCGCCAGCAGCTTGGCCTTCGGGGAGCTGTTTTTT
CASSLAFGELFF
>TRBJ2-7|15|TRBV14|TRBD1|.
TGTGCCAGCAGCCAAGGGACAGGGGGAACCTACGAGCAGTACTTC
CASSQGTGGTYEQYF
>TRBJ1-1|15|TRBV13|TRBD1|.
TGTGCCAGCAGCCAAACCGGACAGGGCATCACTGAAGCTTTCTTT
CASSQTGQGITEAFF
>TRBJ2-7|13|TRBV19|TRBD2|.
TGTGCCAGTAGTGTCGGACTAGCCTACGAGCAGTACTTC
CASSVGLAYEQYF
>TRBJ2-1|14|TRBV2|TRBD2|.
TGTGCCAGCAGTGGGCTAGCGGGAGATCATGAGCAGTTCTTC
CASSGLAGDHEQFF
>TRBJ2-7|14|TRBV14|TRBD1|.
TGTGCCAGCAGCTTCTGGACAGGGCCTTACGAGCAGTACTTC
CASSFWTGPYEQYF
>TRBJ2-5|15|TRBV19|.|.
TGTGCCAGTAGTATCCTGACGGGGGGCGAGGAGACCCAGTACTTC
CASSILTGGEETQYF
>TRBJ2-7|15|TRBV30|TRBD1|.
TGTGCCTGGTTTCGCCTTGGGACAGGGGATGGCGAGCAGTACTTC
CAWFRLGTGDGEQYF
>TRBJ2-7|14|TRBV2|TRBD2|.
TGTGCCAGCAGTGTCTTTACTAGCGACTACGAGCAGTACTTC
CASSVFTSDYEQYF
>TRBJ1-1|10|TRBV27|.|.
TGTGCCAGCAGTTCAAGGCTCGCTTTCTTT
CASSSRLAFF
>TRBJ2-7|15|TRBV27|TRBD1|.
TGTGCCAGCAGTATAGGGACAGGGGGGGGTTACGAGCAGTACTTC
CASSIGTGGGYEQYF
>TRBJ2-1|16|TRBV2|.|.
TGTGCCAGCAGCGGCGGACAGACGGACTCCTACAATGAGCAGTTCTTC
CASSGGQTDSYNEQFF
>TRBJ2-1|14|TRBV29-1|TRBD1|.
TGCAGCGTTGAAGGGACAGGCACTTACAATGAGCAGTTCTTC
CSVEGTGTYNEQFF
>TRBJ2-7|17|TRBV5-1|TRBD2|.
TGCGCCAGCAGCCTGGGACTAGCGGGAGCTGGCTCCTACGAGCAGTACTTC
CASSLGLAGAGSYEQYF
>TRBJ2-1|16|TRBV9|.|.
TGTGCCAGCAGCGCCTTAGGGGGACTCAGCTACAATGAGCAGTTCTTC
CASSALGGLSYNEQFF
>TRBJ1-2|15|TRBV13|TRBD1|.
TGTGCCAGCAGCCCACGACAGGGGAGTCTTCGCGGCTACACCTTC
CASSPRQGSLRGYTF
>TRBJ1-4|16|TRBV19|TRBD1|.
TGTGCCAGTAGTCCCCGGGGGGACAGGCGGGTTGAAAAACTGTTTTTT
CASSPRGDRRVEKLFF
>TRBJ2-1|12|TRBV7-8|.|.
TGTGCCAGCAGCATTCCCGCGTATGAGCAGTTCTTC
CASSIPAYEQFF
>TRBJ2-5|18|TRBV7-2|.|.
TGTGCCAGCAGGGAGGGGGAGTGGTTGAGAGGCCTCGAAGAGACCCAGTACTTC
CASREGEWLRGLEETQYF
>TRBJ1-4|14|TRBV11-2|.|.
TGTGCCAGCAGCTTACAGGGGTATTCCGGAAAACTGTTTTTT
CASSLQGYSGKLFF
>TRBJ2-5|14|TRBV5-8|TRBD2|.
TGTGCCAGCAGCCCTAGCGGGAGGGGAGAGACCCAGTACTTC
CASSPSGRGETQYF
>TRBJ2-1|15|TRBV27|TRBD2|.
TGTGCCAGCAGTTTAGGGACTAGCGGAAGGAATGAGCAGTTCTTC
CASSLGTSGRNEQFF
>TRBJ2-7|16|TRBV6-6|.|.
TGTGCCAGCAGTTACACTTCCGAGACCAGCTCCTACGAGCAGTACTTC
CASSYTSETSSYEQYF
>TRBJ2-1|15|TRBV6-5|.|.
TGTGCCAGCAGTTACTTGGCAGAGGGTTCGAATGAGCAGTTCTTC
CASSYLAEGSNEQFF
>TRBJ2-1|15|TRBV7-9|TRBD2|.
TGTGCCAGCAGCTTATGGGAGGGCCCCGACAATGAGCAGTTCTTC
CASSLWEGPDNEQFF
>TRBJ1-6|17|TRBV11-2|TRBD1|.
TGTGCCAGCAGCTTAGATGTGTCCAGGACAGGGACTTCACCCCTCCACTTT
CASSLDVSRTGTSPLHF
>TRBJ2-3|12|TRBV28|.|once
TGTGCCAGCAGTTTTGAGGAAGATACGCAGTATTTT
CASSFEEDTQYF
>TRBJ2-1|15|TRBV6-1|TRBD2|.
TGTGCCAGCACCAGCGGACTAGCGGGAGCAAATGAGCAGTTCTTC
CASTSGLAGANEQFF